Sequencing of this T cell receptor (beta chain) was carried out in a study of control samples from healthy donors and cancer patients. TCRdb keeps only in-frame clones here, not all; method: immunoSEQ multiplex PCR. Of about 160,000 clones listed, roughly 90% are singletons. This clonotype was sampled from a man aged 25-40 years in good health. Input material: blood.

The CDR3: CASSLGTLSTEAFF. CDR3 bases: TGTGCCAGCAGCTTAGGGACCCTGAGCACTGAAGCTTTCTTT. The rearrangement uses TRBV7-2 and TRBJ1-1; D gene unclear. The ends were cut back, 1 base at V and 4 bases at J, with 10 bases in the middle. The CDR3 sequence is 14 residues long. The V gene's germline CDR1 is SGHTA and CDR2 FQGNSA.